The clone carrying this T cell receptor beta chain was picked up one time. Its antigen is not known. These data are taken from a study of T cell responses to AZD1222 COVID-19 vaccine. Whole-study findings and limits: Repertoires were sampled only after the peak T cell response. White British ancestry dominated among donors, who included more females, and clonal diversity was possibly underestimated. As reported, nearly half of all spike-specific TCRs target variant regions that are unmutated.

Here immunoSEQ multiplex PCR was the method, and the copy in TCRdb shows in-frame clones only, minus some. This table holds 45,000 to 55,000 clones, approximately 79% found once. Germline V gene lookup returns CDR1 MGHDK and CDR2 SYGVNS. The V end lost 3 bases, the J end lost 0 bases, and 15 bases lay between the germline ends. CDR3 length equals 17 residues. The chain has TRBV25-1 and TRBJ1-5; D might be TRBD1 (6 bases). The sample consisted of peripheral blood, taken on day 0 of MenACWY control vaccination. This sequence originates from an adult in good health. Here the CDR3 DNA reads TGTGCCAGCAGTGACTTGGACAGTTCGAATAGCAATCAGCCCCAGCATTTT. Translated, it gives CASSDLDSSNSNQPQHF.